This T cell receptor beta chain was retrieved from a study of shared clonotypes between healthy human individuals. This CDR3 has 14 residues. V dropped 7 bases and J dropped 5 bases, with 17 bases sitting between them. Per germline, CDR1 WSHSY and CDR2 SAAADI. The assay was carried out at the deep level. Using immunoSEQ multiplex PCR, the repertoire was profiled, and TCRdb retains in-frame clones only, with some absent. The table lists about 2.4 million clones, approximately 93% of them singletons. This TCR was sampled from a man between 18 and 29 years old in good health. Some clones in this sample may be carry-over from other donors' samples. Sequenced sample: naive CD4+ T cells from PBMCs. The subset: CD45RA+ positively selected. J is TRBJ2-5 and V is TRBV10-2; D is undetermined. The CDR3 reads CASMRPKGTETQYF. The CDR3 DNA reads as TGCGCCAGCATGCGCCCGAAGGGAACGGAGACCCAGTACTTC.